The rows below give T cell receptor beta chains drawn from one sample of a study of T cells in Graves' hyperthyroidism and ophthalmopathy. Each CDR3 protein gets one entry after TCRdb re-called the multiplex PCR reads with MiXCR. Of 450,000 to 600,000 distinct CDR3 sequences in the sample, about 14% were seen once. The source material was blood. The receptors originated from a woman in her forties with Graves' hyperthyroidism. Each CDR3 is given with its conserved first and last residue. The order of the fields is V gene, D gene, J gene, clone size, CDR3 protein, CDR3 DNA. The D gene is left open where the match is weak. Part of the rows lack a size; the others show once, few, many or a class for expanded clones.

V: TRBV18; D: TRBD2; J: TRBJ2-5; size: few; CDR3: CASSPIAGERETQYF; DNA: TGTGCCAGCTCACCCATAGCGGGAGAAAGAGAGACCCAGTACTTC
V: TRBV29-1; D: TRBD2; J: TRBJ2-7; size: many; CDR3: CSVATPGLAGPYEQYF; DNA: TGCAGCGTGGCGACGCCGGGACTAGCGGGGCCCTACGAGCAGTACTTC
V: TRBV19; D: -; J: TRBJ2-3; size: -; CDR3: CASSGGQGIGSTDTQYF; DNA: TGTGCCAGTAGTGGTGGTCAGGGGATCGGCAGCACAGATACGCAGTATTTT
V: TRBV30; D: TRBD1; J: TRBJ1-1; size: many; CDR3: CAWIRDRVYTEAFF; DNA: TGTGCCTGGATTAGGGACAGGGTGTACACTGAAGCTTTCTTT
V: TRBV7-9; D: TRBD1; J: TRBJ2-1; size: few; CDR3: CASSLGTGEEFF; DNA: TGTGCCAGCAGCTTAGGGACAGGGGAAGAGTTCTTC
V: TRBV6-1; D: TRBD1; J: TRBJ1-5; size: many; CDR3: CASTFRRSDRVNQPQHF; DNA: TGTGCCAGCACTTTTCGGAGATCTGACAGGGTCAATCAGCCCCAGCATTTT
V: TRBV6-1; D: -; J: TRBJ1-5; size: -; CDR3: CASRPERNQLGNQPQHF; DNA: TGTGCCAGCAGACCAGAGCGCAACCAACTAGGCAATCAGCCCCAGCATTTT
V: TRBV30; D: TRBD2; J: TRBJ2-7; size: many; CDR3: CAGRESGMGREQYF; DNA: TGTGCCGGGAGAGAGAGCGGGATGGGGAGGGAGCAGTACTTC
V: TRBV6-2/TRBV6-3; D: TRBD2; J: TRBJ2-7; size: few; CDR3: CASSTSLLAGVVDEQYF; DNA: TGTGCCAGCAGTACGTCCTTACTAGCGGGAGTGGTTGACGAGCAGTACTTC
V: TRBV5-4; D: TRBD1; J: TRBJ1-2; size: -; CDR3: CASSGRDRDYGYTF; DNA: TGTGCCAGCAGCGGACGGGACAGAGACTATGGCTACACCTTC
V: TRBV5-1; D: TRBD1; J: TRBJ2-3; size: few; CDR3: CASSPGTGVDTQYF; DNA: TGCGCCAGCAGCCCGGGGACAGGGGTAGATACGCAGTATTTT
V: TRBV20-1; D: -; J: TRBJ1-2; size: -; CDR3: CSAEGGADGYTF; DNA: TGCAGTGCTGAGGGGGGCGCCGATGGCTACACCTTC
V: TRBV6-4; D: -; J: TRBJ1-6; size: -; CDR3: CASSEHSNSGGPLHF; DNA: TGTGCCAGCAGTGAACATTCTAATTCTGGAGGTCCCCTCCACTTT
V: TRBV12-3/TRBV12-4; D: TRBD2; J: TRBJ2-1; size: many; CDR3: CASRTLNAGGTYNEQFF; DNA: TGTGCCAGCAGGACCCTAAACGCGGGAGGTACCTACAATGAGCAGTTCTTC
V: TRBV30; D: -; J: TRBJ1-1; size: many; CDR3: CAWSLSGEAFF; DNA: TGTGCCTGGAGTCTTTCGGGTGAAGCTTTCTTT
V: TRBV5-1; D: TRBD1; J: TRBJ2-3; size: few; CDR3: CASSRTGASTDTQYF; DNA: TGCGCCAGCAGCCGGACAGGCGCTAGCACAGATACGCAGTATTTT
V: TRBV29-1; D: -; J: TRBJ2-7; size: many; CDR3: CSVVGLGYEQYF; DNA: TGCAGCGTTGTGGGGTTGGGGTACGAGCAGTACTTC
V: TRBV2; D: TRBD1; J: TRBJ1-2; size: many; CDR3: CASSQPGQGESVDGYTF; DNA: TGTGCCAGCAGTCAACCGGGACAGGGAGAGTCCGTCGATGGCTACACCTTC
V: TRBV28; D: -; J: TRBJ1-5; size: many; CDR3: CASRSDSQPQHF; DNA: TGTGCCAGCAGATCCGACAGTCAGCCCCAGCATTTT
V: TRBV19; D: -; J: TRBJ2-2; size: -; CDR3: CASSLHRAGELFF; DNA: TGTGCCAGTAGCCTACACAGGGCCGGGGAGCTGTTTTTT
V: TRBV20-1; D: -; J: TRBJ2-5; size: many; CDR3: CSASSGGGRLIQETQYF; DNA: TGCAGTGCTAGTAGTGGTGGTGGACGCCTGATCCAAGAGACCCAGTACTTC
V: TRBV12-3/TRBV12-4; D: TRBD2; J: TRBJ2-1; size: few; CDR3: CASRRTSGSQFF; DNA: TGTGCCAGCAGAAGGACTAGCGGGAGTCAGTTCTTC
V: TRBV3-1; D: TRBD2; J: TRBJ2-1; size: many; CDR3: CASSQAGGGYNEQFF; DNA: TGTGCCAGCAGCCAAGCGGGAGGAGGGTACAATGAGCAGTTCTTC
V: TRBV27; D: -; J: TRBJ2-7; size: many; CDR3: CASKPALPAEQYF; DNA: TGTGCCAGCAAACCGGCTTTACCGGCCGAGCAGTACTTC